This T cell receptor beta chain originates from a study of blood T cell repertoires in COVID-19. Produced via immunoSEQ multiplex PCR; TCRdb's table is partial and in-frame only. The sample has 25,000 to 30,000 clones; about 90% are singletons. In germline, CDR1 is LGHDT, CDR2 YNNKEL (reference sequence). V lost 4 bases, J lost 6 bases, and 29 bases lay in between. The CDR3 spans 19 residues. This chain connects TRBV3-1 (or the pseudogene TRBV3-2) to TRBJ2-3, with D perhaps TRBD1 (6 bases). Sequenced material: peripheral blood. This sequence was found in a human donor in a cohort sampled during active COVID-19. In DNA form, the CDR3 reads TGTGCCAGCAGCCGTGGAGTGTGCTTACTCCGACAGGTCATCGATACGCAGTATTTT. It encodes CASSRGVCLLRQVIDTQYF.